Listed below are T cell receptor beta chains from one sample, sequenced in a study of cytomegalovirus exposure and HLA in healthy donors. The protocol was immunoSEQ multiplex PCR, while the TCRdb copy is restricted to in-frame clones and leaves out a portion. The data include under 200,000 clones; the top ten clones carry approximately 2.3%. The sequencing input was PBMCs. The receptor source for this set is a man aged 25 to 40 in good health and CMV-seronegative. Each CDR3 is given with its conserved first and last residue. A D gene is named only where the DNA matches it firmly.

j_call,v_call,d_call,cdr3_aa,cdr3_nt
TRBJ2-1,TRBV10-1,TRBD2,CASSPGLAGGDNEQFF,TGCGCCAGCAGCCCGGGACTAGCGGGAGGGGACAATGAGCAGTTCTTC
TRBJ2-1,TRBV29-1,TRBD2,CSASPGASGRAGQFF,TGCAGCGCCTCCCCGGGGGCTAGCGGGAGGGCGGGGCAGTTCTTC
TRBJ2-5,TRBV27,TRBD1,CASSPLPGQGPEAEETQYF,TGTGCCAGCAGTCCCCTACCGGGACAGGGGCCGGAGGCCGAAGAGACCCAGTACTTC
TRBJ1-5,TRBV18,TRBD1,CASSSTGGQVGQPQHF,TGTGCCAGCTCATCGACAGGGGGCCAAGTAGGTCAGCCCCAGCATTTT
TRBJ2-7,TRBV11-2,NA,CASSLASGFSYEQYF,TGTGCCAGCAGCTTAGCGTCCGGTTTTTCCTACGAGCAGTACTTC
TRBJ2-6,TRBV19,NA,CASSIKPHLFSGANVLTF,TGTGCCAGTAGTATTAAGCCCCATCTCTTCTCTGGGGCCAACGTCCTGACTTTC
TRBJ2-1,TRBV6-5,NA,CASSPLYGRQFF,TGTGCCAGCAGTCCCTTGTACGGGAGGCAGTTCTTC
TRBJ2-1,TRBV7-9,NA,CASSPRTNTNEQFF,TGTGCCAGCAGCCCTCGGACAAATACCAATGAGCAGTTCTTC
TRBJ2-5,TRBV15,NA,CATSRGGDQETQYF,TGTGCCACCAGCAGAGGGGGAGACCAAGAGACCCAGTACTTC
TRBJ2-3,TRBV5-4,NA,CASSLDHQTQYF,TGTGCCAGCAGCTTGGACCATCAGACGCAGTATTTT
TRBJ1-2,TRBV5-1,TRBD1,CASGTGPGDYGYTF,TGCGCCAGCGGGACAGGGCCCGGTGACTATGGCTACACCTTC
TRBJ1-4,TRBV25-1,NA,CASSPMGGSNEKLFF,TGTGCCAGCAGTCCTATGGGGGGAAGTAATGAAAAACTGTTTTTT
TRBJ2-7,TRBV4-1,NA,CASSQDTGSYEQYF,TGCGCCAGCAGCCAAGATACGGGGTCCTACGAGCAGTACTTC
TRBJ1-1,TRBV2,NA,CASRKTLNTEAFF,TGTGCCAGCAGAAAAACACTGAACACTGAAGCTTTCTTT
TRBJ2-3,TRBV4-3,NA,CASSQTTTGTFTNGQYF,TGCGCCAGCAGCCAGACGACAACCGGGACATTCACCAACGGGCAGTATTTT
TRBJ1-5,TRBV28,NA,CASTSPGEGNQPQHF,TGTGCCAGCACCTCACCCGGGGAGGGGAATCAGCCCCAGCATTTT
TRBJ2-1,TRBV28,NA,CASSSPGTGEFLAGVSSYNEQFF,TGTGCCAGCAGTTCCCCCGGGACAGGGGAGTTTCTAGCGGGAGTGAGCTCCTACAATGAGCAGTTCTTC
TRBJ2-3,TRBV29-1,TRBD1,CSVRQGAMVTDTQYF,TGCAGCGTTAGACAGGGGGCGATGGTCACAGATACGCAGTATTTT
TRBJ2-2,TRBV11-2,NA,CASSLAPAGPNTGELFF,TGTGCCAGCAGCTTGGCCCCTGCAGGGCCGAACACCGGGGAGCTGTTTTTT
TRBJ1-5,TRBV6-5,NA,CASGSQGYGQPQHF,TGTGCCAGCGGATCACAGGGATATGGACAGCCCCAGCATTTT
TRBJ2-1,TRBV15,TRBD2,CATSRVGTSGSDEQFF,TGTGCCACCAGCAGAGTGGGGACTAGCGGGAGCGATGAGCAGTTCTTC
TRBJ2-7,TRBV4-1,NA,CASSQDLGGAVAYEQYF,TGCGCCAGCAGCCAAGATCTGGGGGGGGCAGTGGCCTACGAGCAGTACTTC
TRBJ1-3,TRBV6-5,NA,CASSYSQGGGLNTIYF,TGTGCCAGCAGTTACTCTCAAGGGGGTGGTCTTAACACCATATATTTT
TRBJ2-3,TRBV7-3,TRBD2,CASSGGTTRTDTQYF,TGTGCCAGCAGCGGCGGGACTACGCGGACAGATACGCAGTATTTT
TRBJ1-1,TRBV29-1,NA,CSVEGVMGMNTEAFF,TGCAGCGTTGAAGGGGTGATGGGCATGAACACTGAAGCTTTCTTT
TRBJ1-1,TRBV18,TRBD1,CASSTGGVRNTEAFF,TGTGCCAGCTCGACAGGGGGGGTGAGGAACACTGAAGCTTTCTTT
TRBJ1-2,TRBV27,NA,CASSLTGLDGYTF,TGTGCCAGCAGTTTAACAGGGTTGGATGGCTACACCTTC
TRBJ2-3,TRBV7-2,NA,CASSLTGSDTDTQYF,TGTGCCAGCAGCTTAACGGGGTCAGACACAGATACGCAGTATTTT
TRBJ1-2,TRBV7-2,NA,CASSSAGYGYTF,TGTGCCAGCAGCTCCGCGGGCTATGGCTACACCTTC
TRBJ1-5,TRBV9,NA,CASSVVGNPNQPQHF,TGTGCCAGCAGCGTAGTGGGCAACCCCAATCAGCCCCAGCATTTT
TRBJ1-4,TRBV28,TRBD1,CASSGDRGEEKLFF,TGTGCCAGCAGTGGGGACAGGGGGGAGGAAAAACTGTTTTTT
TRBJ1-1,TRBV6-1,TRBD1,CASSRGQLNTEAFF,TGTGCCAGCAGTCGGGGACAGCTGAACACTGAAGCTTTCTTT
TRBJ2-3,TRBV7-8,TRBD2,CASSRSGRVDTQYF,TGTGCCAGCAGCAGAAGCGGGAGGGTTGATACGCAGTATTTT
TRBJ2-5,TRBV30,NA,CAWMGDPGSETQYF,TGTGCCTGGATGGGAGATCCGGGCTCGGAGACCCAGTACTTC
TRBJ1-2,TRBV7-9,NA,CASEINYGYTF,TGTGCCAGCGAGATTAACTATGGCTACACCTTC
TRBJ2-2,TRBV18,NA,CASSPLVGTGTYAGELFF,TGTGCCAGCTCACCACTAGTAGGAACAGGGACGTATGCCGGGGAGCTGTTTTTT
TRBJ2-7,TRBV6-6,TRBD1,CASRGTDPWNEQYF,TGTGCCAGCAGAGGGACAGACCCTTGGAACGAGCAGTACTTC
TRBJ2-2,TRBV6-6,TRBD1,CASSLQGANTGELFF,TGTGCCAGCAGCTTACAGGGGGCGAACACCGGGGAGCTGTTTTTT
TRBJ2-5,TRBV29-1,NA,CSAPEGGRYGETQYF,TGCAGCGCACCTGAAGGGGGAAGGTACGGAGAGACCCAGTACTTC
TRBJ2-6,TRBV7-9,NA,CASSLVESGANVLTF,TGTGCCAGCAGCTTAGTGGAGTCTGGGGCCAACGTCCTGACTTTC
TRBJ2-1,TRBV27,NA,CASSLQGNSYNEQFF,TGTGCCAGCAGTTTACAGGGTAACTCCTACAATGAGCAGTTCTTC
TRBJ2-3,TRBV11-3,TRBD2,CASSPASSGGTDTQYF,TGTGCCAGCAGCCCTGCCTCTAGCGGGGGCACAGATACGCAGTATTTT
TRBJ2-7,TRBV10-3,TRBD1,CAISASGTGSYEQYF,TGTGCCATCAGTGCATCCGGGACAGGGTCCTACGAGCAGTACTTC
TRBJ2-7,TRBV7-6,NA,CASSLAGVTYEQYF,TGTGCCAGCAGCTTAGCGGGAGTAACGTACGAGCAGTACTTC
TRBJ2-7,TRBV5-5,TRBD2,CASSSVFTSGSYEQYF,TGTGCCAGCAGCTCAGTGTTTACTAGCGGGAGTTACGAGCAGTACTTC
TRBJ2-7,TRBV30,TRBD1,CAWSPGGYEQYF,TGTGCCTGGAGTCCAGGGGGTTACGAGCAGTACTTC
TRBJ2-1,TRBV5-1,NA,CASSLILGSYNEQFF,TGCGCCAGCAGTCTCATTCTAGGCTCCTACAATGAGCAGTTCTTC
TRBJ2-2,TRBV9,TRBD2,CASRGLAGNTGELFF,TGTGCCAGCAGGGGACTAGCGGGGAACACCGGGGAGCTGTTTTTT
TRBJ1-1,TRBV6-5,NA,CASSYSIGAEAFF,TGTGCCAGCAGTTACTCGATTGGAGCTGAAGCTTTCTTT
TRBJ1-1,TRBV6-1,NA,CASSEYGYTEAFF,TGTGCCAGCAGTGAATACGGGTACACTGAAGCTTTCTTT
TRBJ2-3,TRBV7-7,NA,CASSLVRRLDTQYF,TGTGCCAGCAGCCTAGTACGGCGACTAGATACGCAGTATTTT
TRBJ2-7,TRBV5-4,TRBD1,CASSLGRDRGAHEQYF,TGTGCCAGCAGCTTGGGGCGGGACAGGGGGGCCCACGAGCAGTACTTC
TRBJ1-4,TRBV13,NA,CASSLGTGVGKLFF,TGTGCCAGCAGCTTAGGCACGGGGGTCGGAAAACTGTTTTTT
TRBJ1-3,TRBV19,TRBD1,CASTTTGTGGNTIYF,TGTGCCAGCACAACGACAGGGACTGGAGGAAACACCATATATTTT
TRBJ2-1,TRBV10-1,NA,CASSESGPEGKQFF,TGCGCCAGCAGTGAGTCGGGGCCCGAAGGGAAGCAGTTCTTC
TRBJ2-2,TRBV9,NA,CASSLRVGGTGELFF,TGTGCCAGCTCCCTCAGGGTGGGTGGCACCGGGGAGCTGTTTTTT
TRBJ2-1,TRBV4-2,TRBD2,CASSQDSGGNEQFF,TGTGCCAGCAGCCAAGATTCGGGGGGGAATGAGCAGTTCTTC